This T cell receptor (beta chain) comes out of a study of cytotoxic CD8 clonotypes in ibrutinib-treated CLL. Across the study: An average of 255,043 productive templates and tens of thousands of productive rearrangements was obtained per sample.

Study-wide results and limits: Against age-matched healthy donors, baseline clonality ran higher and tracked circulating CD8+ T-cell counts.

Libraries of TCR beta were made from around 1.8 micrograms of genomic DNA that came from cryopreserved PBMCs. T cells were sequenced at a targeted depth of 1 in 200,000 to 1 in 1 million. This table comes from immunoSEQ multiplex PCR, and its TCRdb copy is limited to in-frame clones, with some not included. The data hold about 69,000 clones, with 75% to 85% observed a single time. Germline V gene lookup returns CDR1 SGHNT and CDR2 YENEEA. With 0 bases removed from V and 13 bases from J, the gap between germline ends came to 13 bases. CDR3 length: 13 residues. This clone turned up a few times. Its target is unknown.

Sequencing used PBMCs, obtained at disease progression, from a patient treated with ibrutinib. The sequence came from a human donor with chronic lymphocytic leukemia. The rearrangement links TRBV11-3 to TRBJ2-1; the D is unclear. As DNA, the CDR3 is TGTGCCAGCAGCTTAGAGTACCAGCACCGACAGTTCTTC. Encoded protein: CASSLEYQHRQFF.